This T cell receptor beta chain comes out of a study of breast tumors, draining lymph nodes, adjacent tissues. In this sample, this clonotype turned up many times. Its antigen is not known. The CDR3 consists of 17 residues. V lost 0 bases and J lost 2; bases outside the gene matches: 8. The germline CDR1 and CDR2 sequences are DFQATT and SNEGSKA (reference sequence). Via MiXCR, TCRdb re-called the multiplex PCR reads, giving one row per CDR3 protein. The sample records 65,000 to 80,000 distinct CDR3 sequences, approximately 20% being singletons. Breast cancer patients provided tissue from their axillary draining lymph nodes. Whole-study results and caveats: Tumor and nontumor repertoires were significantly more similar in luminal-like than in basal-like breast cancer. Compared with lymph nodes, tumors were less diverse; compared with nontumor tissue, more. Findings are consistent with lymph node origin and intratumoral expansion of most tumor T cells.

The chain carries TRBV20-1 and TRBJ2-5; 11 bases align to TRBD2. The TCR comes from a female donor with breast cancer. Some clones in this sample may be carry-over from other donors' samples. Source material: axillary lymph node tissue. The DNA of the CDR3 is TGCAGTGCTAGAGATCTCCGACTAGCGGGGCAACAAGAGACCCAGTACTTC. Residues: CSARDLRLAGQQETQYF.